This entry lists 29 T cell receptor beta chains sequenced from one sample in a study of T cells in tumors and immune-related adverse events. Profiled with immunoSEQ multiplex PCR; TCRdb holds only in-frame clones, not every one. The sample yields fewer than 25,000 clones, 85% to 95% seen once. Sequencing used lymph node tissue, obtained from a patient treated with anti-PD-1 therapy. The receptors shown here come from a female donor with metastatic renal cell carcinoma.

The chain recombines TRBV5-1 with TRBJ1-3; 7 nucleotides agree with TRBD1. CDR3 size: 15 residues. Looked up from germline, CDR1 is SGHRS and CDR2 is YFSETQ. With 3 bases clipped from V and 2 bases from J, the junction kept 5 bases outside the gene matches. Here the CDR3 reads CASSSHTGAGNTIYF. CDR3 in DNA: TGCGCCAGCAGCTCCCATACAGGGGCTGGAAACACCATATATTTT.

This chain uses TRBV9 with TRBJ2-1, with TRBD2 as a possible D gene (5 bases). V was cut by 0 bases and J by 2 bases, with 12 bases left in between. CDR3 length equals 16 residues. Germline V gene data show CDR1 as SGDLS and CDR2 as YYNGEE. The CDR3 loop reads CASSVGPRGPYNEQFF. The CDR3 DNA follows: TGTGCCAGCAGCGTAGGCCCTCGAGGGCCCTACAATGAGCAGTTCTTC.

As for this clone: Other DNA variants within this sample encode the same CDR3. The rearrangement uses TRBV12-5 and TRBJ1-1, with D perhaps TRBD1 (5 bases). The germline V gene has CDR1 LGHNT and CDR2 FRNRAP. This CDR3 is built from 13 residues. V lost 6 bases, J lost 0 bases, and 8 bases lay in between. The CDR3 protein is CASGEGMNTEAFF. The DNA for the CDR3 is TGTGCTAGTGGCGAGGGGATGAACACTGAAGCTTTCTTT.

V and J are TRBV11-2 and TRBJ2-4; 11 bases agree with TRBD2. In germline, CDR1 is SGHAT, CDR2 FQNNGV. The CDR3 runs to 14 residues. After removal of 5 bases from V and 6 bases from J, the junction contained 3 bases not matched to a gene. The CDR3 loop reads CASSRGLAGNIQYF. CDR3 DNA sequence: TGTGCCAGCAGCCGTGGACTAGCGGGAAACATTCAGTACTTC.

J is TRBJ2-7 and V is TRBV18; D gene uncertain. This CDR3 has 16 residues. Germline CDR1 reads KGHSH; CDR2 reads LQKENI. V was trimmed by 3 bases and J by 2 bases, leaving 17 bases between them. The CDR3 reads CASSPAGLNGAYEQYF. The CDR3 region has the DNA TGTGCCAGCTCACCCGCAGGATTAAACGGAGCCTACGAGCAGTACTTC.

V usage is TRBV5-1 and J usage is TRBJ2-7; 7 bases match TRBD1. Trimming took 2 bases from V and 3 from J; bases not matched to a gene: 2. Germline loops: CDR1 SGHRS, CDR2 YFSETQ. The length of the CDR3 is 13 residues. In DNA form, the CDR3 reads TGCGCCAGCAGCTTCCGGGACAGCTACGAGCAGTACTTC. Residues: CASSFRDSYEQYF.

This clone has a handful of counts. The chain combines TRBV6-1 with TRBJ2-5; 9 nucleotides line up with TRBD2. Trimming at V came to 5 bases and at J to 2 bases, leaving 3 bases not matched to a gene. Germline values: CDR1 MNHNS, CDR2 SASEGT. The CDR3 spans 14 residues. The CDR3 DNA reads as TGTGCCAGCAGTAGGACTAGCGAACAAGAGACCCAGTACTTC. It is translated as CASSRTSEQETQYF.

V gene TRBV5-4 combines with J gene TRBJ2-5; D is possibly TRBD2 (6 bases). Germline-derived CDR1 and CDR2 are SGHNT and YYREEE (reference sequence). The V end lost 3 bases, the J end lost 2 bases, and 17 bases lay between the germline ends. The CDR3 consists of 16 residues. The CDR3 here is CASSWGEAEGQETQYF. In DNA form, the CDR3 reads TGTGCCAGCAGCTGGGGGGAGGCGGAGGGGCAAGAGACCCAGTACTTC.

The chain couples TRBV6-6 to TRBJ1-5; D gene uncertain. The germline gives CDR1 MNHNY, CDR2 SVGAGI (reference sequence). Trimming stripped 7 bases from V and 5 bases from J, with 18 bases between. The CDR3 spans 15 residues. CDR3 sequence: CASIGGPEGYQPQHF. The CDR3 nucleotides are TGTGCCAGCATTGGTGGTCCTGAGGGCTATCAGCCCCAGCATTTT.

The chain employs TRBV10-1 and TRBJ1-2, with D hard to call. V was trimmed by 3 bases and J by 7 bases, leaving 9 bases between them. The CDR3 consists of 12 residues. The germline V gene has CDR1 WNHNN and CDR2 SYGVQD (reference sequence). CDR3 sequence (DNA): TGCGCCAGCAGTGATACCGGGCTTGGCTACACCTTC. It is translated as CASSDTGLGYTF.

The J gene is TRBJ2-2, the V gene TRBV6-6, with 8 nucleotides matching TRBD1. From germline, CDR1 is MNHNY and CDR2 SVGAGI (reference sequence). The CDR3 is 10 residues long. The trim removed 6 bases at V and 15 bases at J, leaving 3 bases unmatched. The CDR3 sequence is CASSGQGMFF. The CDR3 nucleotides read TGTGCCAGCAGCGGACAGGGAATGTTTTTT.

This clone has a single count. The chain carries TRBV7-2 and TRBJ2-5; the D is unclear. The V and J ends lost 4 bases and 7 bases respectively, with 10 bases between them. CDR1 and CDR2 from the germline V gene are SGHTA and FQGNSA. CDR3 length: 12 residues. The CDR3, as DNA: TGTGCCAGCAGCTCAAGGCCCGGGACCCAGTACTTC. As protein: CASSSRPGTQYF.

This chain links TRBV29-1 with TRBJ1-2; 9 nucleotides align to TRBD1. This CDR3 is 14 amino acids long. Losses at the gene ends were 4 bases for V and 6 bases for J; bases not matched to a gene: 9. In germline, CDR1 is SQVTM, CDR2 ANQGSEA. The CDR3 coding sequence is TGCAGCGTTGCCTTCTTAAGGACAGGGGATGGCTACACCTTC. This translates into CSVAFLRTGDGYTF.

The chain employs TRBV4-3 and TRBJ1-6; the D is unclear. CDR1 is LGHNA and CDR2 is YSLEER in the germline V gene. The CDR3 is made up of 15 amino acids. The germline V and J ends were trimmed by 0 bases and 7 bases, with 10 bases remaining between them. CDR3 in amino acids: CASSQELGVNSPLHF. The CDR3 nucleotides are TGCGCCAGCAGCCAAGAACTGGGAGTAAATTCACCCCTCCACTTT.

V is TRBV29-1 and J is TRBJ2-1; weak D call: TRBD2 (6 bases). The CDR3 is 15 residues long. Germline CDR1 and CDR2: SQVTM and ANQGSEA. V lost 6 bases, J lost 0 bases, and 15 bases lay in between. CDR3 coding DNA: TGCAGCGTAACCCGGGACTTGAGCTCCTACAATGAGCAGTTCTTC. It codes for CSVTRDLSSYNEQFF.

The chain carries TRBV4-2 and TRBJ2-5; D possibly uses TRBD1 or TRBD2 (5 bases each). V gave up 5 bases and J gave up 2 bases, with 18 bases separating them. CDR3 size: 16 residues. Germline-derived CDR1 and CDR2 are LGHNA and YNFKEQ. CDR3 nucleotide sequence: TGTGCCAGCAGCTTGGGTGGGACGGTGATACAAGAGACCCAGTACTTC. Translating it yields CASSLGGTVIQETQYF.

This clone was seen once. CDR3: CASSSDRGGLGDTQYF. Here the CDR3 DNA reads TGTGCCAGTAGTAGCGACAGGGGAGGCCTTGGAGATACGCAGTATTTT. The rearrangement joins TRBV19 to TRBJ2-3; TRBD1 matches 8 bases. CDR3 length: 16 amino acids. Looked up from germline, CDR1 is LNHDA and CDR2 is SQIVND (reference sequence). The V and J ends lost 4 bases and 5 bases, in that order; junction bases with no gene match: 11.

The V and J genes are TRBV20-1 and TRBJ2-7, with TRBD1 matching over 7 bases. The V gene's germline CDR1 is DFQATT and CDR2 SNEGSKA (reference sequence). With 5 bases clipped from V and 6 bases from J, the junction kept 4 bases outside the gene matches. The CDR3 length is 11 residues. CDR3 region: CSAPDRAEQYF. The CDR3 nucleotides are TGCAGTGCTCCAGACAGGGCCGAGCAGTACTTC.

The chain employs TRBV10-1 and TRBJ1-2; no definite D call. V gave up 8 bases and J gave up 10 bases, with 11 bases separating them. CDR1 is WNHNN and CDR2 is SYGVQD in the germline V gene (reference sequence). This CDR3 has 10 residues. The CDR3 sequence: CASSSVDYTF. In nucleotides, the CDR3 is TGCGCCAGCTCCAGTGTTGACTACACCTTC.

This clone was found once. CDR3 in DNA: TGTGCCAGTAGGACACCGGGACAGGGAGGTAATGAAAAACTGTTTTTT. This translates into CASRTPGQGGNEKLFF. This rearrangement joins TRBV19 to TRBJ1-4; 9 bases line up with TRBD1. This CDR3 spans 16 amino acids. In germline, CDR1 is LNHDA, CDR2 SQIVND (reference sequence). With 6 bases clipped from V and 4 bases from J, the junction kept 9 bases outside the gene matches. The whole variable domain, remainder taken from reference TRBV19 and TRBJ1-4, is DGGITQSPKYLFRKEGQNVTLSCEQNLNHDAMYWYRQDPGQGLRLIYYSQIVNDFQKGDIAEGYSVSREKKESFPLTVTSAQKNPTAFYLCASRTPGQGGNEKLFFGSGTQLSVL.

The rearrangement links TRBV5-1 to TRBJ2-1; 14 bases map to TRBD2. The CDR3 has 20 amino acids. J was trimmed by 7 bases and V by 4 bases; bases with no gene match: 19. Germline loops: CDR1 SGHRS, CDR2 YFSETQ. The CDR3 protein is CASSARPGLAGEQVWNEQFF. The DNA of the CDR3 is TGCGCCAGCAGCGCCCGCCCGGGACTAGCGGGAGAGCAGGTTTGGAATGAGCAGTTCTTC.

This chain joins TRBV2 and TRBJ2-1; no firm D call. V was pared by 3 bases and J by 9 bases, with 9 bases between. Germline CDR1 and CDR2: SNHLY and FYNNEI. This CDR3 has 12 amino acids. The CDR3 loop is CASSDSSGEQFF. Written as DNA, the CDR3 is TGTGCCAGCAGTGACTCCAGTGGTGAGCAGTTCTTC.

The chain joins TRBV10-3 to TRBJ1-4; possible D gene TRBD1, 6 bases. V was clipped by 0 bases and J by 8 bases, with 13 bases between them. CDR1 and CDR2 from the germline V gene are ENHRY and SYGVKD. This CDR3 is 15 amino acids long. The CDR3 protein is CAISESLTGQEKLFF. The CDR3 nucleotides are TGTGCCATCAGTGAGTCCCTAACAGGGCAGGAAAAACTGTTTTTT.

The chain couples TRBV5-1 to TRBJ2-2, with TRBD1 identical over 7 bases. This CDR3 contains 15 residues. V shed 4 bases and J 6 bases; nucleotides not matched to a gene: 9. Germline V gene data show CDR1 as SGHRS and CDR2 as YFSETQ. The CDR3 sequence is CASSDENRGPGELFF. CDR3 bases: TGCGCCAGCAGCGACGAAAACAGGGGTCCCGGGGAGCTGTTTTTT.

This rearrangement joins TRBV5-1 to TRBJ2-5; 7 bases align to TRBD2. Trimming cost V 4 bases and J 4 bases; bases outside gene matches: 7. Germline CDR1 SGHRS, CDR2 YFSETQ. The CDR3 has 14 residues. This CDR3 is CASSPGGSTETQYF. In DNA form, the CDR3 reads TGCGCCAGCAGCCCCGGGGGGAGTACAGAGACCCAGTACTTC.

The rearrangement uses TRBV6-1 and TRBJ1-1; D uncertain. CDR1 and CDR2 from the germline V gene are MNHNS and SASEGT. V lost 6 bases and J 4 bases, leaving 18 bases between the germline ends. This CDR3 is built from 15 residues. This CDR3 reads CASRASGPLGTEAFF. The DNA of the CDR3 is TGTGCCAGCAGGGCCTCGGGTCCCTTGGGCACTGAAGCTTTCTTT.

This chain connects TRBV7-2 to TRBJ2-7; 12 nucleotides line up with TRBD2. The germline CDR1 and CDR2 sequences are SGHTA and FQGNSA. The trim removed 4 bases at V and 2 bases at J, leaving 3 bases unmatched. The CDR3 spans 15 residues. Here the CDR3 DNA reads TGTGCCAGCAGCTCACTAGCGGGAGGAGCCTACGAGCAGTACTTC. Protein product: CASSSLAGGAYEQYF.

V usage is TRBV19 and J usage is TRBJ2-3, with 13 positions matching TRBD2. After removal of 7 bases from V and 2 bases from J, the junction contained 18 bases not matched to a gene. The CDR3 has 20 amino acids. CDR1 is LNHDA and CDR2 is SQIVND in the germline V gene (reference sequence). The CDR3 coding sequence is TGTGCCAGTAAAAATCCGGGACTAGCGGGACTCCAACCGACCACAGATACGCAGTATTTT. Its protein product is CASKNPGLAGLQPTTDTQYF.

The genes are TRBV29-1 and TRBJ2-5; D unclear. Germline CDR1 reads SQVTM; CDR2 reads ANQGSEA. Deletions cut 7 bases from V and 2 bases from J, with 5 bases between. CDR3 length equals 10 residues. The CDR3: CSASQETQYF. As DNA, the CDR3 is TGCAGCGCTTCACAAGAGACCCAGTACTTC. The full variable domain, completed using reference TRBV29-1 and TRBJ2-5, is SAVISQKPSRDICQRGTSLTIQCQVDSQVTMMFWYRQQPGQSLTLIATANQGSEATYESGFVIDKFPISRPNLTFSTLTVSNMSPEDSSIYLCSASQETQYFGPGTRLLVL.